One and the same sample provided the 16 T cell receptor beta chains below, sequenced in a study of shared clonotypes between healthy human individuals. Naive CD8 cells lacked CD45RO and underwent positive selection for CCR7, leaving out terminally differentiated effector memory CD45RA+ cells. TCRdb keeps only in-frame clones here, not all; method: immunoSEQ multiplex PCR. Of about 2.1 million clones listed, roughly 93% were seen once; the top ten hold around 1.8%. Sample: naive CD8+ T cells from PBMCs. All receptors derive from a man between 18 and 29 years old in good health. Some clones in this sample may be carry-over from other donors' samples.

The chain recombines TRBV27 with TRBJ2-3, with D possibly being TRBD1 or TRBD2 (5 bases each). The CDR3 runs to 13 residues. From germline, CDR1 is MNHEY and CDR2 SMNVEV (reference sequence). V lost 8 bases and J lost 2, with 11 bases in between. The CDR3 region is CASGTGPTDTQYF. CDR3 sequence (DNA): TGTGCCAGCGGGACCGGTCCCACAGATACGCAGTATTTT.

CDR3 sequence (DNA): TGTGCCAGCAGTTGGGTACGGAACACCGGGGAGCTGTTTTTT. Translating it yields CASSWVRNTGELFF. The chain couples TRBV6-5 to TRBJ2-2, with D unresolved. The CDR3 spans 14 residues. Germline values: CDR1 MNHEY, CDR2 SVGAGI. Trimming left V 4 bases short and J 1 base short, with 7 bases between.

This clone appeared once. The J gene is TRBJ2-1, the V gene TRBV4-1, with D perhaps TRBD2 (6 bases). With 4 bases removed from V and 8 bases from J, the gap between germline ends came to 18 bases. The length of the CDR3 is 15 residues. Looked up from germline, CDR1 is MGHRA and CDR2 is YSYEKL. The CDR3 coding sequence is TGCGCCAGCAGCCGCACTAGCTTAGATAGGGATGAGCAGTTCTTC. It yields the protein CASSRTSLDRDEQFF.

The V and J genes are TRBV7-8 and TRBJ1-2; no clear D gene. This CDR3 region has 14 residues. Germline values: CDR1 SGHVS, CDR2 FQNEAQ. The ends were cut back, 4 bases at V and 8 bases at J, with 17 bases in the middle. The CDR3 DNA follows: TGTGCCAGCAGCTCATTGTCGTCTTGGGTCGGCTACACCTTC. Encoded protein: CASSSLSSWVGYTF.

This chain links TRBV7-9 with TRBJ2-7; D might be TRBD2 (5 bases). CDR3 length: 16 amino acids. V dropped 3 bases and J dropped 4 bases, with 19 bases sitting between them. Germline V gene data show CDR1 as SEHNR and CDR2 as FQNEAQ (reference sequence). In DNA, the CDR3 is TGTGCCAGCAGCTTCGGTGGGGAGAGGTGGGTTTACGAGCAGTACTTC. It translates to CASSFGGERWVYEQYF. The whole variable domain, filled in from reference TRBV7-9 and TRBJ2-7, reads DTGVSQNPRHKITKRGQNVTFRCDPISEHNRLYWYRQTLGQGPEFLTYFQNEAQLEKSRLLSDRFSAERPKGSFSTLEIQRTEQGDSAMYLCASSFGGERWVYEQYFGPGTRLTVT.

The chain combines TRBV15 with TRBJ2-2; D may be TRBD2 (6 bases). This CDR3 has 18 residues. Germline CDR1 and CDR2: LNHNV and YYDKDF (reference sequence). The germline V and J ends were trimmed by 5 bases and 4 bases, with 23 bases remaining between them. CDR3 region: CATSGYEASVIGTGELFF. Here the CDR3 DNA reads TGTGCCACCAGCGGGTATGAGGCTAGCGTAATTGGCACCGGGGAGCTGTTTTTT.

The chain employs TRBV10-3 and TRBJ2-3; 8 bases align to TRBD1. The CDR3 consists of 13 residues. V lost 6 bases and J lost 4; bases outside the gene matches: 3. In germline, CDR1 is ENHRY, CDR2 SYGVKD. In DNA, the CDR3 is TGTGCCATCAGCAGGGGACAGGCAGATACGCAGTATTTT. Its translation: CAISRGQADTQYF.

This clone was observed a single time. The chain employs TRBV7-6 and TRBJ1-1; D remains ambiguous. The CDR3 contains 14 residues. Germline assignment: CDR1 SGHVS and CDR2 FNYEAQ. Trimming left V 2 bases short and J 3 bases short, with 10 bases between. Written as DNA, the CDR3 is TGTGCCAGCAGCTTAATGGGCGCACACACTGAAGCTTTCTTT. Translation gives CASSLMGAHTEAFF.

This rearrangement joins TRBV5-6 to TRBJ2-3, with TRBD2 identical over 12 bases. V lost 0 bases and J lost 3; bases outside the gene matches: 2. This CDR3 comprises 16 residues. Germline V gives CDR1 SGHDT, CDR2 YYEEEE. CDR3 in DNA: TGTGCCAGCAGCTTGGACACTAGCGGGAGGACAGATACGCAGTATTTT. The encoded protein is CASSLDTSGRTDTQYF.

This clone came up once. The chain combines TRBV15 with TRBJ2-4; the D gene could be TRBD1 or TRBD2 (6 bases each). V lost 7 bases and J lost 2, with 12 bases in between. There are 14 residues in the CDR3. The V gene's germline CDR1 is LNHNV and CDR2 YYDKDF (reference sequence). CDR3 protein: CATTHGGSKNIQYF. The CDR3 coding sequence is TGTGCCACCACCCACGGGGGCTCCAAAAACATTCAGTACTTC.

V usage is TRBV27 and J usage is TRBJ1-5; D is possibly TRBD1 (5 bases). The germline V gene encodes CDR1 MNHEY and CDR2 SMNVEV (reference sequence). This CDR3 has 16 amino acids. The V and J ends lost 3 bases and 9 bases respectively, with 21 bases between them. CDR3: CASSLLPRPRDGPQHF. CDR3 DNA sequence: TGTGCCAGCAGTTTGCTGCCCAGACCCAGGGATGGGCCCCAGCATTTT.

V is TRBV7-2 and J is TRBJ2-6; no clear D. Germline loops: CDR1 SGHTA, CDR2 FQGNSA. Trimming stripped 0 bases from V and 2 bases from J, with 11 bases between. The CDR3 sequence is 17 residues long. The CDR3 DNA sequence: TGTGCCAGCAGCTTAGCCATTCTAGGCACTGGGGCCAACGTCCTGACTTTC. This encodes CASSLAILGTGANVLTF.

The chain combines TRBV29-1 with TRBJ2-1; D is possibly TRBD2 (6 bases). Trimming took off 7 bases at V and 0 bases at J, with 13 bases between the two ends. In germline, CDR1 is SQVTM, CDR2 ANQGSEA. The CDR3 consists of 14 residues. CDR3 residues: CSAEDYSSYNEQFF. Here the CDR3 DNA reads TGCAGCGCCGAGGACTATAGCTCCTACAATGAGCAGTTCTTC.

This clone was seen just once. The rearrangement joins TRBV19 to TRBJ2-5; TRBD1 might be the D (6 bases). The CDR3 is 15 amino acids. Trimming shortened V by 4 bases and J by 4 bases, and 16 bases separated the two germline ends. Germline CDR1 reads LNHDA; CDR2 reads SQIVND (reference sequence). This chain's CDR3 is CASSNRAYHSETQYF. The CDR3 bases are TGTGCCAGTAGTAACAGGGCATATCATTCAGAGACCCAGTACTTC.

The V and J genes are TRBV30 and TRBJ2-7; D might be TRBD2 (5 bases). The germline V gene has CDR1 GTSNPN and CDR2 SVGIG (reference sequence). Trimming removed 6 bases from V and 7 bases from J, with 10 bases in between. The CDR3 totals 10 residues. Written as DNA, the CDR3 is TGTGCCTGCCGGGAAGGGGAGCAGTACTTC. Amino acid sequence: CACREGEQYF.

The chain is built from TRBV27 and TRBJ2-3, with TRBD2 matching over 9 bases. CDR1 MNHEY and CDR2 SMNVEV come from the germline V gene (reference sequence). The ends lost 3 bases at V and 5 bases at J; junction bases unmatched: 3. The CDR3 loop spans 14 amino acids. The CDR3, as DNA: TGTGCCAGCAGTTTGGAAGCGGGAGGAGATACGCAGTATTTT. This encodes CASSLEAGGDTQYF.